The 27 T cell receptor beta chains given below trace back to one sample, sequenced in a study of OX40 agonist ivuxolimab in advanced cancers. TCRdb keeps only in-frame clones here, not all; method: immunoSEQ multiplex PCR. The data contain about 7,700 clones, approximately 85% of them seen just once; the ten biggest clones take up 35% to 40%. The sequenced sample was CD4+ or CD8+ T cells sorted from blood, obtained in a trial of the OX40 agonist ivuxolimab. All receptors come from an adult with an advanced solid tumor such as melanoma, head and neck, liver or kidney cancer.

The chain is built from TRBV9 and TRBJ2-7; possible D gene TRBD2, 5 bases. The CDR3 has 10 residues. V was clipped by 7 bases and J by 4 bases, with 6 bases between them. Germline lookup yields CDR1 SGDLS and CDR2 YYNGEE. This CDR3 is CASGEYEQYF. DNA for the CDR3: TGTGCCAGCGGGGAGTACGAGCAGTACTTC.

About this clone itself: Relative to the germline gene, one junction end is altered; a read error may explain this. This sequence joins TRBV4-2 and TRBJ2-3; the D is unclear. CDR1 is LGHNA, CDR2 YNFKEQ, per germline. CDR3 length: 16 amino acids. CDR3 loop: CASSPYPPGRTDTQYF. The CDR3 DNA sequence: TGTGCCAGCAGCCCCTACCCCCCTGGTCGCACGGATACGCAGTATTTT.

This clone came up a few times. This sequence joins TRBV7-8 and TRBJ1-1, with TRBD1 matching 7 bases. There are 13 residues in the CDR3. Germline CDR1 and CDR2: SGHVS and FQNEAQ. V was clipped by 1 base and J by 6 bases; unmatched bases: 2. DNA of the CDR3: TGTGCCAGCAGCTTAGGGACAGGCTCTGAAGCTTTCTTT. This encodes CASSLGTGSEAFF.

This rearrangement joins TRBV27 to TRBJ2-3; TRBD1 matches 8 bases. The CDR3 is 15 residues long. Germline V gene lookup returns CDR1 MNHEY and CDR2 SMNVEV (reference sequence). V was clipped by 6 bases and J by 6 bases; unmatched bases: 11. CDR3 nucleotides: TGTGCCAGCAGCTCTCGGGACAGGAAGTCGGATACGCAGTATTTT. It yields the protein CASSSRDRKSDTQYF.

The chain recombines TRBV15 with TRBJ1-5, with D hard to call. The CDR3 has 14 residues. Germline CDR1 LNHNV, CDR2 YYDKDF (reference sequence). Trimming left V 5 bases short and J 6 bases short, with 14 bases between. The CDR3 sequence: CATSDSPSGQPQHF. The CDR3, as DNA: TGTGCCACCAGCGATTCCCCGAGTGGTCAGCCCCAGCATTTT. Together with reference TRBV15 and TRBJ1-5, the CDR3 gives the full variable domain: DAMVIQNPRYQVTQFGKPVTLSCSQTLNHNVMYWYQQKSSQAPKLLFHYYDKDFNNEADTPDNFQSRRPNTSFCFLDIRSPGLGDTAMYLCATSDSPSGQPQHFGDGTRLSIL.

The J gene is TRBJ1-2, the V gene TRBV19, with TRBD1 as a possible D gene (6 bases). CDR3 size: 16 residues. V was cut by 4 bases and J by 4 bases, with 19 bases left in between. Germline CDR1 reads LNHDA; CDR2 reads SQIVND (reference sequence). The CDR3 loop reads CASSTGDTLSSYGYTF. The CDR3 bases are TGTGCCAGTAGTACAGGGGACACCCTATCAAGCTATGGCTACACCTTC.

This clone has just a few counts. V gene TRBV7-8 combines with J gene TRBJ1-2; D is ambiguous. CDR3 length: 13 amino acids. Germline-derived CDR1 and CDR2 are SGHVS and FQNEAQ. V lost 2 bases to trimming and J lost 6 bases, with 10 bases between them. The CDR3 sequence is CASSLRNRHGYTF. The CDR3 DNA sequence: TGTGCCAGCAGCTTAAGGAACAGACATGGCTACACCTTC.

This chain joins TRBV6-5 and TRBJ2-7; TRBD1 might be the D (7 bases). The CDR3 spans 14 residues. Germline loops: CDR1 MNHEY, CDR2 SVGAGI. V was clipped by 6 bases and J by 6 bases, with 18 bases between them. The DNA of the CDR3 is TGTGCCAGCAGCCCCGGGCAGGGGGGTTTCGAGCAGTACTTC. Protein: CASSPGQGGFEQYF.

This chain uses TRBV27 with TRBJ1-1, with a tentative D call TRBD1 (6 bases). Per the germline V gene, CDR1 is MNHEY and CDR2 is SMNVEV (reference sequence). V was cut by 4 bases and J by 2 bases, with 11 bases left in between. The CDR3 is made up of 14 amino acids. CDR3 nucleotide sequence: TGTGCCAGCAGTTGGGGGGGCCTTAACACTGAAGCTTTCTTT. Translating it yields CASSWGGLNTEAFF.

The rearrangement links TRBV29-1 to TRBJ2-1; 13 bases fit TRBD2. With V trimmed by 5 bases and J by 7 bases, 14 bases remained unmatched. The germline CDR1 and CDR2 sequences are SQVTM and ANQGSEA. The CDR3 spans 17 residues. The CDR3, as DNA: TGCAGCGTTACACACTCCTCTTGGACTAGCGGGAGAAATGAGCAGTTCTTC. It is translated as CSVTHSSWTSGRNEQFF.

Here the CDR3 reads CAISEGGGVAYNEQFF. The CDR3 DNA sequence: TGTGCCATCAGTGAGGGCGGGGGGGTGGCCTACAATGAGCAGTTCTTC. The chain carries TRBV10-3 and TRBJ2-1; 9 nucleotides match TRBD2. CDR3 length: 16 amino acids. The V segment lost 2 bases and the J segment 2 bases; nucleotides outside the gene matches: 4. In germline, CDR1 is ENHRY, CDR2 SYGVKD.

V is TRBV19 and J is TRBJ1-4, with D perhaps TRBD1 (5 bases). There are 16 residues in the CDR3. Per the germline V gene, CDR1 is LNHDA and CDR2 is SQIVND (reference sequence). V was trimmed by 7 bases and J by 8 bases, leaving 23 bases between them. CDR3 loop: CASIGPGSLPGEKLFF. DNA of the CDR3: TGTGCCAGTATAGGGCCAGGGAGCCTCCCGGGAGAAAAACTGTTTTTT.

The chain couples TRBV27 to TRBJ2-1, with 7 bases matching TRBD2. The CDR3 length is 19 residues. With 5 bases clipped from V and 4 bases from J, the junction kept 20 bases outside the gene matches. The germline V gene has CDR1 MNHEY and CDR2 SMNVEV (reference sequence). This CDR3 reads CASSRGIGGGGPPYNEQFF. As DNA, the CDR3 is TGTGCCAGCAGTAGAGGGATTGGCGGGGGAGGGCCTCCTTACAATGAGCAGTTCTTC.

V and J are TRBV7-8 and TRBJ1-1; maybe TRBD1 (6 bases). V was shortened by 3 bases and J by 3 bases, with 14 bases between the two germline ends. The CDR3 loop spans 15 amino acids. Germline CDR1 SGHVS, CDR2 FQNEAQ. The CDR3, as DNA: TGTGCCAGCAGCTTGCCGGGGGGGCTTGACACTGAAGCTTTCTTT. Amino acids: CASSLPGGLDTEAFF.

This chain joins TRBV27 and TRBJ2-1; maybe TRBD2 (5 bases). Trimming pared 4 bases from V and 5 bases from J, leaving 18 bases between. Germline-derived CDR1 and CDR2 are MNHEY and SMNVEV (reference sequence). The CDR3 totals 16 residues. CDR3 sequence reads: CASSSSAGIGNNEQFF. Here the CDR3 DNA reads TGTGCCAGCAGTTCCTCAGCCGGGATTGGGAACAATGAGCAGTTCTTC.

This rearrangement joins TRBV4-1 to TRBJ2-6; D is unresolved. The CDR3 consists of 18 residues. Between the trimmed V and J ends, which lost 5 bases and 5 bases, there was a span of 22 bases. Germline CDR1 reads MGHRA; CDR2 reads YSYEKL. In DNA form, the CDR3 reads TGCGCCAGCAGCACTGCACGAGAACCACAAAGTCGGGCCAACGTCCTGACTTTC. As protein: CASSTAREPQSRANVLTF.

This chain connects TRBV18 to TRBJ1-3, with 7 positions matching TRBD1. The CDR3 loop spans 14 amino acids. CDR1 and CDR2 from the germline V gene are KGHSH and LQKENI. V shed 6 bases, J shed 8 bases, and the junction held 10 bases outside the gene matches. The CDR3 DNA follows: TGTGCCAGCTCTCCGATGGACAGGTTGGACACCATATATTTT. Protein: CASSPMDRLDTIYF.

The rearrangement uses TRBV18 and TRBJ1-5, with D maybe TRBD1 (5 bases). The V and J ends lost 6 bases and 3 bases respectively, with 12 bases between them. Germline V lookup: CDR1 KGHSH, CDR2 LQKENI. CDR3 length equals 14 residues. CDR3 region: CASSPDSINQPQHF. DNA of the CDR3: TGTGCCAGCTCCCCTGACAGTATCAATCAGCCCCAGCATTTT.

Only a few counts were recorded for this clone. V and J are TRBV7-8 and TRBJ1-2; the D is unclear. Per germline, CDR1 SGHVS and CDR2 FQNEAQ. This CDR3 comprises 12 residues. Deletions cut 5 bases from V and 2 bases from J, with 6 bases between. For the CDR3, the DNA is TGTGCCAGCAGCACCGGGAACTATGGCTACACCTTC. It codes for CASSTGNYGYTF.

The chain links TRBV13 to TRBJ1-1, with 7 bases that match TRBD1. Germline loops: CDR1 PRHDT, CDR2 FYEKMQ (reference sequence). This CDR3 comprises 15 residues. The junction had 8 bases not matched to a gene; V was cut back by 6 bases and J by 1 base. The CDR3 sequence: CASRQSQGRNTEAFF. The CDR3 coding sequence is TGTGCCAGCAGGCAATCACAGGGGAGGAACACTGAAGCTTTCTTT.

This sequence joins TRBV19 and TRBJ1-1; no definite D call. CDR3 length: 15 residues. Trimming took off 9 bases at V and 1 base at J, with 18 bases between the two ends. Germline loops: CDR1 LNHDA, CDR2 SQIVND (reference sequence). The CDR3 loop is CARRSDSLENTEAFF. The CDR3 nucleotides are TGTGCCAGGCGTTCGGACTCCTTAGAGAACACTGAAGCTTTCTTT.

The CDR3 coding sequence is TGCGCCAGCAGCCAAGGGCGAGGCGGGGGAGGCACAGATACGCAGTATTTT. The encoded protein is CASSQGRGGGGTDTQYF. The J gene is TRBJ2-3, the V gene TRBV4-1; 7 bases line up with TRBD2. Germline assignment: CDR1 MGHRA and CDR2 YSYEKL. Unmatched junction bases numbered 8, after V lost 1 base and J lost 1 base. The CDR3 loop spans 17 amino acids.

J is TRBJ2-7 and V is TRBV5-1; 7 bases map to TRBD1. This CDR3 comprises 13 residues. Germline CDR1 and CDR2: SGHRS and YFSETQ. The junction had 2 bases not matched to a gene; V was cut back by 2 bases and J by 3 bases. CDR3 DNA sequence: TGCGCCAGCAGCTTTAGACAGGGCTACGAGCAGTACTTC. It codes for CASSFRQGYEQYF. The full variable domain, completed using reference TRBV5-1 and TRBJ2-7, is KAGVTQTPRYLIKTRGQQVTLSCSPISGHRSVSWYQQTPGQGLQFLFEYFSETQRNKGNFPGRFSGRQFSNSRSEMNVSTLELGDSALYLCASSFRQGYEQYFGPGTRLTVT.

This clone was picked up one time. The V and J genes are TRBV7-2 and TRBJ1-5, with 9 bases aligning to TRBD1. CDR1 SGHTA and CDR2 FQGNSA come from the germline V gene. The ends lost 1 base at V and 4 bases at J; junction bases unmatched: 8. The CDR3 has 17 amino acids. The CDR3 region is CASSLGWGGQGNQPQHF. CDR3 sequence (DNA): TGTGCCAGCAGCTTAGGATGGGGGGGACAGGGAAATCAGCCCCAGCATTTT. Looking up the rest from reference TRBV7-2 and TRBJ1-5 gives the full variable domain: GAGVSQSPSNKVTEKGKDVELRCDPISGHTALYWYRQSLGQGLEFLIYFQGNSAPDKSGLPSDRFSAERTGGSVSTLTIQRTQQEDSAVYLCASSLGWGGQGNQPQHFGDGTRLSIL.

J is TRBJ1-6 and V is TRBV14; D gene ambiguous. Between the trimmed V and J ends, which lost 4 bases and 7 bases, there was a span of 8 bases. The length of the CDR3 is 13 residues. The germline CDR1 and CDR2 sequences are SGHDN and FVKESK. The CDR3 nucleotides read TGTGCCAGCAGCCGAAGTAGGAATTCACCCCTCCACTTT. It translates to CASSRSRNSPLHF.

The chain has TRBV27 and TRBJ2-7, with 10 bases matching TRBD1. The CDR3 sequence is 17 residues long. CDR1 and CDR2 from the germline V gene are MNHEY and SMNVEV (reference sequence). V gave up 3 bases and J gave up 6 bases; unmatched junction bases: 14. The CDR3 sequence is CASSLAAGTGAFFEQYF. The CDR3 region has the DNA TGTGCCAGCAGTTTGGCGGCCGGGACAGGGGCTTTTTTCGAGCAGTACTTC.

CDR3 bases: TGTGCCAGCAGCTCGGGGGGCAGCCAAGAGCAGTACTTC. Translated: CASSSGGSQEQYF. The chain uses TRBV7-9 and TRBJ2-7; a possible D gene is TRBD2 (7 bases). This CDR3 region has 13 residues. V was cut by 4 bases and J by 7 bases, with 14 bases left in between. In germline, CDR1 is SEHNR, CDR2 FQNEAQ (reference sequence).